This T cell receptor beta chain was sequenced during a study of T cells in pancreatic ductal adenocarcinoma. V dropped 7 bases and J dropped 4 bases, with 10 bases sitting between them. CDR1 and CDR2 (germline): WSHSY, SAAADI. The CDR3 extends over 13 amino acids. The table came from immunoSEQ multiplex PCR; TCRdb's copy has only in-frame clones and leaves some out. The sample includes tens of thousands of clones, roughly nine tenths of them seen just once. Selected pancreatic ductal adenocarcinoma patients had undergone surgery without neoadjuvant therapy. Material: PBMCs. The source is a human donor with pancreatic ductal adenocarcinoma. The chain couples TRBV10-2 to TRBJ2-2, with D uncertain. CDR3 residues: CASKEWSTGELFF. In DNA form, the CDR3 reads TGCGCCAGCAAGGAATGGAGCACCGGGGAGCTGTTTTTT.